The 19 T cell receptor beta chains reported below all come from one sample, sequenced in a study of blood T cell repertoires in COVID-19 (dated by TCRdb to about 2020). Receptor amplification or capture employed the immunoSEQ multiplex PCR assay. In its TCRdb copy, this immuneACCESS table keeps in-frame sequences only and misses some clones. Where compared with another copy, unresolved V genes explain less than half of these, and the others have no known cause. In this sample the table shows approximately 97,000 clones, under 85% of which occur a single time. In total, the top ten clones hold around 12% of the sample. Sequenced: peripheral blood. These receptors came from a human donor in a cohort sampled during active COVID-19.

The V gene is TRBV19, the J gene TRBJ1-1; D perhaps matches TRBD1 (6 bases). With 7 bases removed from V and 1 base from J, the gap between germline ends came to 7 bases. The CDR3 consists of 12 residues. Germline V lookup: CDR1 LNHDA, CDR2 SQIVND (reference sequence). Written as DNA, the CDR3 is TGTGCCAGTACAGGGGAGAACACTGAAGCTTTCTTT. Its protein is CASTGENTEAFF. The whole variable domain, remainder taken from reference TRBV19 and TRBJ1-1, is DGGITQSPKYLFRKEGQNVTLSCEQNLNHDAMYWYRQDPGQGLRLIYYSQIVNDFQKGDIAEGYSVSREKKESFPLTVTSAQKNPTAFYLCASTGENTEAFFGQGTRLTVV.

This clone was seen ten or more times. The gene calls are TRBV6-5 and TRBJ1-1; D is ambiguous. The length of the CDR3 is 12 residues. Germline CDR1 MNHEY, CDR2 SVGAGI. The V end lost 6 bases, the J end lost 8 bases, and 13 bases lay between the germline ends. CDR3 sequence: CASSHGSLEAFF. The CDR3 bases are TGTGCCAGCAGCCACGGGTCGCTAGAAGCTTTCTTT.

The genes are TRBV2 and TRBJ2-1; unclear D gene. Trimming pared 3 bases from V and 6 bases from J, leaving 9 bases between. The V gene's germline CDR1 is SNHLY and CDR2 FYNNEI. This CDR3 is 13 amino acids long. CDR3 coding DNA: TGTGCCAGCAGTGACCCCTCAGTCAATGAGCAGTTCTTC. Its protein is CASSDPSVNEQFF.

V and J are TRBV4-1 and TRBJ2-7; 8 bases map to TRBD2. Germline assignment: CDR1 MGHRA and CDR2 YSYEKL. The CDR3 totals 14 residues. The V gene end was trimmed by 3 bases and the J gene end by 2 bases; junction bases not matched to a gene: 3. CDR3 region: CASSHAGGTYEQYF. Written as DNA, the CDR3 is TGCGCCAGCAGCCACGCGGGGGGAACCTACGAGCAGTACTTC.

This clone appeared once. The V gene is TRBV19, the J gene TRBJ1-1; 10 bases are shared with TRBD1. The CDR3 is made up of 18 amino acids. The V segment lost 3 bases and the J segment 3 bases; nucleotides outside the gene matches: 13. CDR1 LNHDA and CDR2 SQIVND come from the germline V gene (reference sequence). CDR3 sequence (DNA): TGTGCCAGTAGTATTAGGCTGTCCGGACAGGGGGTCGACACTGAAGCTTTCTTT. Protein: CASSIRLSGQGVDTEAFF.

V is TRBV6-2 or TRBV6-3 and J is TRBJ1-5; 7 nucleotides line up with TRBD1. This CDR3 region has 16 residues. The V gene end was trimmed by 6 bases and the J gene end by 2 bases; junction bases not matched to a gene: 10. Germline CDR1 MNHEY, CDR2 SVGEGT. Written as DNA, the CDR3 is TGTGCCAGCAGCCGCGACAGGGAAGGAGGCAATCAGCCCCAGCATTTT. Translation gives CASSRDREGGNQPQHF.

This chain joins TRBV15 and TRBJ2-7; 10 positions match TRBD1. Germline V lookup: CDR1 LNHNV, CDR2 YYDKDF (reference sequence). The CDR3 consists of 14 residues. Trimming took 5 bases from V and 6 from J; bases not matched to a gene: 7. The CDR3, as DNA: TGTGCCACCAGCGGCGCCGGGACAGGGGTCGAGCAGTACTTC. Protein sequence: CATSGAGTGVEQYF.

V is TRBV15 and J is TRBJ1-3; D is undetermined. The CDR3 extends over 18 amino acids. Trimming took off 2 bases at V and 0 bases at J, with 17 bases between the two ends. CDR1 LNHNV and CDR2 YYDKDF come from the germline V gene (reference sequence). For the CDR3, the DNA is TGTGCCACCAGCAGACGTGGAGGGCCCCTGAGCTCTGGAAACACCATATATTTT. Residues: CATSRRGGPLSSGNTIYF.

The rearrangement joins TRBV27 to TRBJ2-2; a weak D match, TRBD2 (5 bases). Trimming removed 7 bases at V and 1 base at J, with 13 bases between. The CDR3 has 15 residues. Per the germline V gene, CDR1 is MNHEY and CDR2 is SMNVEV (reference sequence). The chain's CDR3 is CASKLRAGNTGELFF. The DNA for the CDR3 is TGTGCCAGCAAACTCCGGGCGGGGAACACCGGGGAGCTGTTTTTT.

V gene TRBV7-3 combines with J gene TRBJ2-1, with 12 bases aligning to TRBD2. The J segment lost 6 bases and the V segment lost 4 bases, leaving 4 bases of the junction unmatched. CDR3 size: 15 residues. CDR1 is SGHTA and CDR2 is FQGTGA in the germline V gene. CDR3 sequence reads: CASSSSSGGANEQFF. DNA for the CDR3: TGTGCCAGCAGCTCCTCTAGCGGGGGGGCCAATGAGCAGTTCTTC.

The chain joins TRBV9 to TRBJ2-5; TRBD1 agrees at 12 bases. From germline, CDR1 is SGDLS and CDR2 YYNGEE. The CDR3 sequence is 16 residues long. Trimming took 1 base from V and 3 from J; bases not matched to a gene: 4. CDR3 amino acids: CASSVKGQGAEETQYF. The DNA for the CDR3 is TGTGCCAGCAGCGTAAAGGGACAGGGGGCAGAAGAGACCCAGTACTTC. The whole variable domain, remainder taken from reference TRBV9 and TRBJ2-5, is DSGVTQTPKHLITATGQRVTLRCSPRSGDLSVYWYQQSLDQGLQFLIQYYNGEERAKGNILERFSAQQFPDLHSELNLSSLELGDSALYFCASSVKGQGAEETQYFGPGTRLLVL.

The rearrangement uses TRBV6-6 and TRBJ1-5, with D possibly matching TRBD1 (5 bases). Trimming shortened V by 5 bases and J by 9 bases, and 17 bases separated the two germline ends. Germline V CDR1 and CDR2: MNHNY, SVGAGI (reference sequence). The CDR3 length is 14 residues. CDR3 nucleotide sequence: TGTGCCAGCAGTCGGGACGGTCCCGAGGGGCCCCAGCATTTT. Amino acids: CASSRDGPEGPQHF.

The genes are TRBV20-1 and TRBJ2-5; no clear D. The ends were cut back, 0 bases at V and 5 bases at J, with 4 bases in the middle. This CDR3 region has 11 residues. Germline-derived CDR1 and CDR2 are DFQATT and SNEGSKA (reference sequence). The CDR3 DNA reads TGCAGTGCTAGAGATTATGAGACCCAGTACTTC. Translation: CSARDYETQYF.

The rearrangement links TRBV4-2 to TRBJ2-3, with a tentative D call TRBD2 (6 bases). Trimming took 0 bases from V and 4 from J, leaving 11 bases between them. This CDR3 region has 15 residues. Germline V gene data show CDR1 as LGHNA and CDR2 as YNFKEQ. In nucleotides, the CDR3 is TGTGCCAGCAGCCAAGACGGAGGGGCGGCAGATACGCAGTATTTT. Its protein product is CASSQDGGAADTQYF.

The V call is TRBV21-1, the J call TRBJ2-5; the D segment call TRBD2 is taken from the table without a DNA check. TRBV21-1 is marked as a pseudogene. This CDR3 is built from 16 residues. The chain's CDR3 is CASSARSGGAQETQYF. DNA for the CDR3: TGTGCCAGCAGCGCGAGGAGCGGGGGGGCTCAAGAGACCCAGTACTTC.

The chain carries TRBV7-2 and TRBJ2-1; 11 bases match TRBD1. V lost 3 bases and J lost 11; bases outside the gene matches: 6. The CDR3 is made up of 14 amino acids. Germline values: CDR1 SGHTA, CDR2 FQGNSA. CDR3 region: CASSFPGQGGQQFF. DNA for the CDR3: TGTGCCAGCAGCTTCCCGGGACAGGGGGGCCAGCAGTTCTTC.

This clone was found a few times. This chain joins TRBV3-1 (or the pseudogene TRBV3-2) and TRBJ2-5; 12 nucleotides align to TRBD2. The CDR3 has 18 residues. CDR1 LGHDT and CDR2 YNNKEL come from the germline V gene (reference sequence). The ends lost 4 bases at V and 4 bases at J; junction bases unmatched: 13. The CDR3 protein is CASSRLNPLAGGSETQYF. In DNA form, the CDR3 reads TGTGCCAGCAGCCGCCTCAATCCGCTAGCGGGAGGGTCAGAGACCCAGTACTTC.

The J gene is TRBJ1-1, the V gene TRBV18, with 7 bases identical to TRBD1. The V gene's germline CDR1 is KGHSH and CDR2 LQKENI. This CDR3 spans 14 amino acids. Unmatched junction bases numbered 2, after V lost 4 bases and J lost 0 bases. The CDR3 protein is CASSRQGVNTEAFF. DNA of the CDR3: TGTGCCAGCTCACGCCAGGGGGTGAACACTGAAGCTTTCTTT.

The CDR3: CASSEDRGSTEQYF. Here the CDR3 DNA reads TGTGCCAGTAGTGAGGACAGGGGGTCGACCGAGCAGTACTTC. The genes are TRBV19 and TRBJ2-7; TRBD1 matches at 10 bases. Germline-derived CDR1 and CDR2 are LNHDA and SQIVND (reference sequence). V was pared by 5 bases and J by 6 bases, with 7 bases of the junction left unmatched. The CDR3 totals 14 residues.